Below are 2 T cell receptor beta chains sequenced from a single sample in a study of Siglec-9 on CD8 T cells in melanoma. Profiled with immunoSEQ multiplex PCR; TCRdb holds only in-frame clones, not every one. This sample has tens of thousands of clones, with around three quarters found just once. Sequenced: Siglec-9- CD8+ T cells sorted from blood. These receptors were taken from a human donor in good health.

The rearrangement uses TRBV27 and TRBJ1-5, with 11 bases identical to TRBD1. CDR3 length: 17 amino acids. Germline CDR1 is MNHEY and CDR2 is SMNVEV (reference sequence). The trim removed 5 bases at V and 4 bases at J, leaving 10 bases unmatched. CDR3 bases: TGTGCCAGCAGTCTCTCTGGGGACAGGGGGGAGAATCAGCCCCAGCATTTT. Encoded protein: CASSLSGDRGENQPQHF.

The CDR3 sequence is CASSPRGGDNEQFF. The CDR3 nucleotides are TGCGCCAGCAGCCCAAGGGGGGGGGACAATGAGCAGTTCTTC. V usage is TRBV4-1 and J usage is TRBJ2-1, with D perhaps TRBD2 (7 bases). Trimming pared 4 bases from V and 5 bases from J, leaving 12 bases between. Germline CDR1 and CDR2: MGHRA and YSYEKL. This CDR3 comprises 14 residues.